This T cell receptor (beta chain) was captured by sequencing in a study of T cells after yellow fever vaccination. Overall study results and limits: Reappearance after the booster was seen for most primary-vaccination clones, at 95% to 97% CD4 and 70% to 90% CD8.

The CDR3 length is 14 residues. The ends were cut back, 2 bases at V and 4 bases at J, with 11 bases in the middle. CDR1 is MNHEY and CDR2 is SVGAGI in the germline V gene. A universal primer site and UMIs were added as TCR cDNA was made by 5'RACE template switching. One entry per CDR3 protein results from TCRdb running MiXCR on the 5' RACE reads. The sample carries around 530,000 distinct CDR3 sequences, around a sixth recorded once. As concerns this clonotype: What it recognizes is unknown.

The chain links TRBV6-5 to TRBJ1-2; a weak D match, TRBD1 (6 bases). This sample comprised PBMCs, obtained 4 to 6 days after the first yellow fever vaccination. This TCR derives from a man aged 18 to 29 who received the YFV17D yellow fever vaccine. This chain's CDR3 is CASSYDRTTYGYTF. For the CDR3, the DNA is TGTGCCAGCAGTTACGACAGGACCACCTATGGCTACACCTTC.